This T cell receptor (beta chain) was sequenced for a study of blood T cell repertoires in COVID-19. The repertoire was sequenced with immunoSEQ multiplex PCR; TCRdb's copy has only in-frame clones and lacks some. This sample has about 140,000 clones, with around 82% found just once. Germline V gene lookup returns CDR1 MNHNS and CDR2 SASEGT. CDR3 length: 16 residues. With 4 bases clipped from V and 2 bases from J, the junction kept 6 bases outside the gene matches. Input material: PBMCs or T cells enriched from blood (not recorded which). The J gene is TRBJ2-2, the V gene TRBV6-1; 8 bases are a match to TRBD1. The TCR originated in a man aged 35 to 55 with acute COVID-19. The CDR3, as DNA: TGTGCCAGCAGTGGAGCCGGGACAGGTAACACCGGGGAGCTGTTTTTT. This sequence encodes CASSGAGTGNTGELFF.